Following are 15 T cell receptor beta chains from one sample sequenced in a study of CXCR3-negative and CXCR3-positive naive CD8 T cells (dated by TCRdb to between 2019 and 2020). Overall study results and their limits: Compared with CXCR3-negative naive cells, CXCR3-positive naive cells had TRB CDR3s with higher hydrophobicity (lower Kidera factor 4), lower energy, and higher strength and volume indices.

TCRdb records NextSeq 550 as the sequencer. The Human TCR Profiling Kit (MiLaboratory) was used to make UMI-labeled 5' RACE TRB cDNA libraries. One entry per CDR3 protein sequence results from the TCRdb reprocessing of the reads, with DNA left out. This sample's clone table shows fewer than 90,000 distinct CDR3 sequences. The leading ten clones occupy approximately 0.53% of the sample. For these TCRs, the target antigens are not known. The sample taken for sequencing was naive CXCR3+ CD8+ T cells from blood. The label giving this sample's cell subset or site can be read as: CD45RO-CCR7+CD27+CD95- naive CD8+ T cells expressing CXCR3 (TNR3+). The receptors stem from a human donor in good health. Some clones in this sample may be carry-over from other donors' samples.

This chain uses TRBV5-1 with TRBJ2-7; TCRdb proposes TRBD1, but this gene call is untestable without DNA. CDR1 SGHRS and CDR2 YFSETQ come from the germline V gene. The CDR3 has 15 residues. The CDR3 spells CASSGPDRGQYEQYF.

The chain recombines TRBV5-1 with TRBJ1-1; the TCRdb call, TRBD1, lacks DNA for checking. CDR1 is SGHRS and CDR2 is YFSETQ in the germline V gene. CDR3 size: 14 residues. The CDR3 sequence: CASRRPGGNTEAFF.

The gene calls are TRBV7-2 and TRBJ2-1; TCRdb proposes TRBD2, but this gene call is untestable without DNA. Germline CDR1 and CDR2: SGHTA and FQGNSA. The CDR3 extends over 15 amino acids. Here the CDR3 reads CASSFKREDYNEQFF.

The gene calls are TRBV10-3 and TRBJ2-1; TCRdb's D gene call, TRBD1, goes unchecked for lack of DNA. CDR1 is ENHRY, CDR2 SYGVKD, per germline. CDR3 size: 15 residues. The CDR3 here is CAINTPGTGANEQFF.

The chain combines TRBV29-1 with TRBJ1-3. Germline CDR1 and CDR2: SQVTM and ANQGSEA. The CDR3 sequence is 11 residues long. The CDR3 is CSVTSGNTIYF.

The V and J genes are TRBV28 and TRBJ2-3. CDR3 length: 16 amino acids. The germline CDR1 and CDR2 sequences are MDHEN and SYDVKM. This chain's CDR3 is CASSFQLQTPTDTQYF.

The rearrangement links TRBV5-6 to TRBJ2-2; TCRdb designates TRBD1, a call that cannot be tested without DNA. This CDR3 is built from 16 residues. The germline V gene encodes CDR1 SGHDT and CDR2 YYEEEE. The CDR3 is CASSGQDRPGTGELFF.

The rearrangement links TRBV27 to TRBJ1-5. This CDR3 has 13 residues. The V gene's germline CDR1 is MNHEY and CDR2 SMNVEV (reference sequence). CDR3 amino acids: CASSSTSNQPQHF.

The CDR3: CSARDPTAQGYTF. The chain couples TRBV20-1 to TRBJ1-2; TCRdb outputs TRBD1, but without DNA this stays unchecked. This CDR3 has 13 amino acids. Germline CDR1 reads DFQATT; CDR2 reads SNEGSKA (reference sequence).

CDR3: CASSQTSVYYEQYF. The chain is built from TRBV12-3 or TRBV12-4 and TRBJ2-7; TCRdb reports TRBD2, a call that lacks DNA to check it against. There are 14 residues in the CDR3.

The CDR3 protein is CASSPGAGGANVLTF. The V and J genes are TRBV7-8 and TRBJ2-6; the TCRdb D gene call, TRBD1, has no DNA to confirm it. From germline, CDR1 is SGHVS and CDR2 FQNEAQ. The CDR3 has 15 residues.

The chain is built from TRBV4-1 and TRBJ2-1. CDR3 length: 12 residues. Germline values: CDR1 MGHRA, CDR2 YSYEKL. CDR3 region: CASSQVRSEQFF.

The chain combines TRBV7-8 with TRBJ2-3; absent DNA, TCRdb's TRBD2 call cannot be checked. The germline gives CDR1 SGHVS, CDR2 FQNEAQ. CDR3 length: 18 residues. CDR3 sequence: CASRALRVMAPSTDTQYF. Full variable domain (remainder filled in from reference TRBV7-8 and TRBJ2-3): GAGVSQSPRYKVAKRGQDVALRCDPISGHVSLFWYQQALGQGPEFLTYFQNEAQLDKSGLPSDRFFAERPEGSVSTLKIQRTQQEDSAVYLCASRALRVMAPSTDTQYFGPGTRLTVL.

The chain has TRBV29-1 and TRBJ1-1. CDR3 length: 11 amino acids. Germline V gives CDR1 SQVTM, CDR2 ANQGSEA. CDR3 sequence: CSVALNTEAFF.

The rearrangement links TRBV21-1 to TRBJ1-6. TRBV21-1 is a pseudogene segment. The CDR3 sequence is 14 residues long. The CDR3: CASSKGLAHSPLHF.